This TCR beta chain was recorded in a study of lymphopenia after photon versus proton radiotherapy. The CDR3 sequence is 10 residues long. CDR1 and CDR2 (germline): DFQATT, SNEGSKA (reference sequence). V was clipped by 6 bases and J by 9 bases, with 12 bases between them. Method: immunoSEQ multiplex PCR; TCRdb's copy keeps in-frame clones and lacks some. The table includes around 27,000 clones, more than 90% detected once. In regard to this clone: Antigen: not known.

Study-wide points: Post-nadir diversity loss with photons came from oligoclonal expansion, particularly CD8+ Temra cells.

The material was peripheral blood, obtained from a patient treated with photon-based radiotherapy. The chain uses TRBV20-1 and TRBJ2-7; tentatively, D is TRBD1 or TRBD2 (6 bases each). The receptor comes from a woman aged 50 to 65 with cholangiocarcinoma. Written as DNA, the CDR3 is TGCAGTGCCCTACGGGGGCCGCAGTACTTC. Translated: CSALRGPQYF.